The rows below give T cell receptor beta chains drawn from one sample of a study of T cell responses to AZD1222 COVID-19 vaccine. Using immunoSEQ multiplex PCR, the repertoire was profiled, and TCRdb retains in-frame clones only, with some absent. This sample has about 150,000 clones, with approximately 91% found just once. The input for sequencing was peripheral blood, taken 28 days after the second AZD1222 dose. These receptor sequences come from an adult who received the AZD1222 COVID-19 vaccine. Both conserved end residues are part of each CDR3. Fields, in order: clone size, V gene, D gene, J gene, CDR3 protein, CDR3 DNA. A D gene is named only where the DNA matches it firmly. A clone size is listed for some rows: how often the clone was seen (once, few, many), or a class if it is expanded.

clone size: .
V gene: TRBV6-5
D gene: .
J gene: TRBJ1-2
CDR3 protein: CASSYRGHTGYTF
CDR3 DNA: TGTGCCAGCAGCTATCGGGGACACACTGGCTACACCTTC

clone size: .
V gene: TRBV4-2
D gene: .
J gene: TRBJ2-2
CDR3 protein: CASSQDVIAGELFF
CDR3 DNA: TGTGCCAGCAGCCAAGATGTCATTGCCGGGGAGCTGTTTTTT

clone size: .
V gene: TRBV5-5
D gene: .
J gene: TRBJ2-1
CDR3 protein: CASSLEVGYNEQFF
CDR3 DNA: TGTGCCAGCAGCTTGGAGGTGGGGTATAATGAGCAGTTCTTC

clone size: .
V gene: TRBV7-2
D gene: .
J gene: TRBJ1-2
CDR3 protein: CASSLGTGTSGDYTF
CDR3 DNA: TGTGCCAGCAGCTTAGGTACAGGGACCTCGGGAGACTACACCTTC

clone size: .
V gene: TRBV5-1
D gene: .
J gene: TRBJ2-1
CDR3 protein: CASSPVEGPPGNEQFF
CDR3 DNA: TGCGCCAGCAGCCCCGTTGAAGGGCCGCCGGGCAATGAGCAGTTCTTC

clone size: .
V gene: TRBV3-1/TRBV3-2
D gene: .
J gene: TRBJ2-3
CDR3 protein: CASSRYRGSTDTQYF
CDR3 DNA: TGTGCCAGCAGCCGGTATCGGGGGAGCACAGATACGCAGTATTTT

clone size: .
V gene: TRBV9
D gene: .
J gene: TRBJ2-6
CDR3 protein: CASSPRGENSGANVLTF
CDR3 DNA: TGTGCCAGCAGCCCCAGGGGTGAGAATTCTGGGGCCAACGTCCTGACTTTC

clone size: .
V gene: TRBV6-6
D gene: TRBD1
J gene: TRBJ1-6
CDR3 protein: CASSRQGAKTSDNSPLHF
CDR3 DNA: TGTGCCAGCAGTCGACAGGGGGCGAAAACGAGCGATAATTCACCCCTCCACTTT

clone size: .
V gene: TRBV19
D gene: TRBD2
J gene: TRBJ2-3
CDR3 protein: CASSISGGDTQYF
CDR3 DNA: TGTGCCAGTAGTATAAGCGGGGGGGATACGCAGTATTTT

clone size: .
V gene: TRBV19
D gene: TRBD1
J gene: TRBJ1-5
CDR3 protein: CASRTTGTANQPQHF
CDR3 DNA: TGTGCCAGTAGAACTACCGGGACAGCTAATCAGCCCCAGCATTTT

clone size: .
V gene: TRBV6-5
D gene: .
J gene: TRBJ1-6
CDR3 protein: CASSYVQGSPLHF
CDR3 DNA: TGTGCCAGCAGTTACGTCCAAGGCTCACCCCTCCACTTT

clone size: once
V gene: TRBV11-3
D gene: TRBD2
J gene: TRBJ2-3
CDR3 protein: CASSLGLGLAGGDTQYF
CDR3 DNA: TGTGCCAGCAGCTTAGGACTGGGACTAGCGGGTGGAGATACGCAGTATTTT

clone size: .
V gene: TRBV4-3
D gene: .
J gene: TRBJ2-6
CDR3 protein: CASSPGANVLTF
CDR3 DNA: TGCGCCAGCAGCCCTGGGGCCAACGTCCTGACTTTC

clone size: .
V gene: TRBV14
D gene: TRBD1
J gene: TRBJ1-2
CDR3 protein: CASSQPWTGAGYGYTF
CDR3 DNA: TGTGCCAGCAGCCAACCCTGGACAGGGGCTGGGTATGGCTACACCTTC

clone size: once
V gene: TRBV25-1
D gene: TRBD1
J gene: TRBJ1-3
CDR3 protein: CATAGGQGAQGNTIYF
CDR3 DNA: TGTGCCACCGCGGGGGGACAGGGGGCGCAGGGAAACACCATATATTTT

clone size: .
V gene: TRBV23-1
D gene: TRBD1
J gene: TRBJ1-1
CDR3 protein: CASRHSPGQITEAFF
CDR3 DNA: TGCGCCAGCCGCCATTCGCCGGGACAGATCACTGAAGCTTTCTTT

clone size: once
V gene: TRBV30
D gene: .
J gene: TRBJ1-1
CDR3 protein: CALADDNTEAFF
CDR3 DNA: TGTGCTTTGGCAGACGATAACACTGAAGCTTTCTTT

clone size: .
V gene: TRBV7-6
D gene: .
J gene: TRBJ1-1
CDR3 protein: CASSLAQTNTEAFF
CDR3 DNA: TGTGCCAGCAGCTTAGCACAGACAAACACTGAAGCTTTCTTT

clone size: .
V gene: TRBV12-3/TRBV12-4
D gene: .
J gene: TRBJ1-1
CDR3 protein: CASSFHGPEAFF
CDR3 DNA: TGTGCCAGCAGTTTTCACGGACCTGAAGCTTTCTTT

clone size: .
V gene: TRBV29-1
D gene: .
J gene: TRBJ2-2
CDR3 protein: CSVITGTGELFF
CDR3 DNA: TGCAGCGTGATAACAGGAACCGGGGAGCTGTTTTTT

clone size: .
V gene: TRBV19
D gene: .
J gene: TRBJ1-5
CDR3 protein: CASSRDSNQPQHF
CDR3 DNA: TGTGCCAGCTCCCGGGACAGCAATCAGCCCCAGCATTTT

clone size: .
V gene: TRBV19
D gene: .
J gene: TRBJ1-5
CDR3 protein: CASEARTSGPQPQHF
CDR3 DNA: TGTGCCAGTGAGGCCAGGACAAGTGGTCCCCAGCCCCAGCATTTT

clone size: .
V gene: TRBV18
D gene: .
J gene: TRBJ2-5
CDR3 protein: CASSPVSDRRGETQYF
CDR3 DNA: TGTGCCAGCTCACCAGTGTCGGACCGCCGAGGAGAGACCCAGTACTTC

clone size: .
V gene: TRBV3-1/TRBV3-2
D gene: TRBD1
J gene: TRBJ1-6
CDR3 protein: CASSPTGTGISPLHF
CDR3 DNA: TGTGCCAGCAGCCCAACCGGGACAGGGATATCACCCCTCCACTTT

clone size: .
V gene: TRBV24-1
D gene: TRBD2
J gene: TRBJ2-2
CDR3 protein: CATSDSSGGLRDGELFF
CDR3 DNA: TGTGCCACCAGTGATTCGAGCGGGGGGCTGAGGGACGGGGAGCTGTTTTTT

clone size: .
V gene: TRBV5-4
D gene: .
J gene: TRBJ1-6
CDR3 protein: CASSYGLGGNSPLHF
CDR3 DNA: TGTGCCAGCAGTTATGGACTGGGAGGAAATTCACCCCTCCACTTT

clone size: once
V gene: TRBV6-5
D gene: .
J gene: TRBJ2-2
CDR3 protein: CASRRQFANTGELFF
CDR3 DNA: TGTGCCAGCAGGCGACAGTTCGCGAACACCGGGGAGCTGTTTTTT

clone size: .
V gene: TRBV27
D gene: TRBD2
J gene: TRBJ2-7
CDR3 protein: CASSLGSKLAGAWEQYF
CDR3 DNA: TGTGCCAGCTCCCTGGGTAGCAAACTAGCGGGGGCTTGGGAGCAGTACTTC

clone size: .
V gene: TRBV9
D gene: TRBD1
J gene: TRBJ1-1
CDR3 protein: CASSFEGAGTEAFF
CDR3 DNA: TGTGCCAGCAGTTTCGAGGGGGCTGGCACTGAAGCTTTCTTT

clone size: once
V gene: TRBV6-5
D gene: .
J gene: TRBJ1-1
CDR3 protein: CASRPGPKDTEAFF
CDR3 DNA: TGTGCCAGCCGGCCCGGGCCGAAGGACACTGAAGCTTTCTTT

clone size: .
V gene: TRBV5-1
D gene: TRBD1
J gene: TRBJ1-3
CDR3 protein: CASSLDETGKSGNTIYF
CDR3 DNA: TGCGCCAGCAGCTTGGATGAGACAGGGAAGTCTGGAAACACCATATATTTT

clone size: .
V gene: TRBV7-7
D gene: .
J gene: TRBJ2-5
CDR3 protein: CASSLGNQGQETQYF
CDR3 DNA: TGTGCTAGCAGCTTAGGCAATCAGGGTCAAGAGACCCAGTACTTC

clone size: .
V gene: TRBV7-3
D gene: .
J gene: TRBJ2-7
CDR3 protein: CASSFGTGYEQYF
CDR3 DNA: TGTGCCAGCAGCTTCGGGACGGGCTACGAGCAGTACTTC

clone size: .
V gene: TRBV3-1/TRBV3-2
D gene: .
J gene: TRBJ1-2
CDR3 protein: CASSQGPSQRVGYTF
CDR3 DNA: TGTGCCAGCAGCCAAGGTCCAAGCCAGAGGGTGGGCTACACCTTC

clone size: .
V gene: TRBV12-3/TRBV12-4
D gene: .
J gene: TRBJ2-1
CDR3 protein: CASSLDDEQFF
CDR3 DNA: TGTGCCAGCAGTTTGGACGATGAGCAGTTCTTC

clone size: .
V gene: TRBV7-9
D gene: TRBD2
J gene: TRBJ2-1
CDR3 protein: CASLVAGNNNEQFF
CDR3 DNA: TGTGCCAGCTTGGTAGCGGGTAATAACAATGAGCAGTTCTTC

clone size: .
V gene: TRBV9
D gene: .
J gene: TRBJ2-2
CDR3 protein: CASSVGHSNTGELFF
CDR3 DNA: TGTGCCAGCAGCGTGGGACATTCGAACACCGGGGAGCTGTTTTTT

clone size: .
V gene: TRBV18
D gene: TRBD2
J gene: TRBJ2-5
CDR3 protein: CASSRQTSGPNYQETQYF
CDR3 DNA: TGTGCCAGCTCACGCCAGACTAGCGGGCCAAACTACCAAGAGACCCAGTACTTC

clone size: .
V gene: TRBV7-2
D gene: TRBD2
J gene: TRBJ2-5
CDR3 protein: CASSLVSSGVQETQYF
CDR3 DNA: TGTGCCAGCAGCTTAGTCTCTAGCGGGGTACAAGAGACCCAGTACTTC

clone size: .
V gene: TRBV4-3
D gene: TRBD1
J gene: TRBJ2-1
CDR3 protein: CASSQDGQGEQFF
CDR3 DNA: TGCGCCAGCAGCCAAGATGGACAGGGAGAGCAGTTCTTC

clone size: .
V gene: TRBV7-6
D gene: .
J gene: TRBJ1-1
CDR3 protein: CASSFGGRAEAFF
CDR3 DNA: TGTGCCAGCAGCTTTGGGGGCAGGGCGGAAGCTTTCTTT

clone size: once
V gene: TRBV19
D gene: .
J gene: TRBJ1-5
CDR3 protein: CASTPGWDQPQHF
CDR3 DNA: TGTGCCAGTACCCCAGGGTGGGATCAGCCCCAGCATTTT

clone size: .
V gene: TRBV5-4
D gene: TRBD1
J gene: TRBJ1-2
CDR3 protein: CASSLGDRDYGYTF
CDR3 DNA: TGTGCCAGCAGCTTGGGGGACAGGGACTATGGCTACACCTTC

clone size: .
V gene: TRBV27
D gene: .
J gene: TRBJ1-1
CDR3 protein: CASSFARAGTEAFF
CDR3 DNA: TGTGCCAGCAGTTTTGCCAGGGCGGGCACTGAAGCTTTCTTT

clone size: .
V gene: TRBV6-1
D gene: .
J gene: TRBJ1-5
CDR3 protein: CASSEGQPQHF
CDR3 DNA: TGTGCCAGCAGTGAGGGTCAGCCCCAGCATTTT

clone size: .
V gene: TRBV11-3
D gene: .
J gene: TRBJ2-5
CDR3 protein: CASSPPGGLAMTQYF
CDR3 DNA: TGTGCCAGCAGCCCCCCCGGTGGGCTAGCCATGACCCAGTACTTC